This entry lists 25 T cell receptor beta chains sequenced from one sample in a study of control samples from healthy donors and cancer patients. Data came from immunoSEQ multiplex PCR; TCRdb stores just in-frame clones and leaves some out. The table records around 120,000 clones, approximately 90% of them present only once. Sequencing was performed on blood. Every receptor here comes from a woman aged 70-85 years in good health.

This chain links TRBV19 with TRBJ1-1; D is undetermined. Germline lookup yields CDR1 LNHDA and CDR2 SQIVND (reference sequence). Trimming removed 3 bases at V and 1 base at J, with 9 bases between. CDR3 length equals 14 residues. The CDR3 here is CASSIYGRNTEAFF. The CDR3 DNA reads TGTGCCAGTAGTATTTACGGACGGAACACTGAAGCTTTCTTT.

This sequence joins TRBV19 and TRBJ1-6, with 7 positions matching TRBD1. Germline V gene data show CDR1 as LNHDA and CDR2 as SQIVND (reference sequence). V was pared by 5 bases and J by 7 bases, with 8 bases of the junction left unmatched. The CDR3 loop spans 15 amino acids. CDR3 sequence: CASSLGAQGNSPLHF. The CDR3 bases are TGTGCCAGTAGTTTGGGGGCACAGGGGAATTCACCCCTCCACTTT.

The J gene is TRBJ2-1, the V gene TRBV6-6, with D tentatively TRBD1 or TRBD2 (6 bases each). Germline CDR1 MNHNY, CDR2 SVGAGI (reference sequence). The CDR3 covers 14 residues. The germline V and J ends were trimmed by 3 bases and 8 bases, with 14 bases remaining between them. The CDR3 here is CASSYGGPIDEQFF. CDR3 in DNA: TGTGCCAGCAGTTATGGGGGGCCCATCGATGAGCAGTTCTTC.

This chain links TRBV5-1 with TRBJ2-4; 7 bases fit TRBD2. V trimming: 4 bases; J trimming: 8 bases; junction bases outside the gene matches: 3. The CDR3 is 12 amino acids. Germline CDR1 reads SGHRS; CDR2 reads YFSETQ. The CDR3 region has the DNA TGCGCCAGCAGCAAAAGCGGGGACATTCAGTACTTC. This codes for CASSKSGDIQYF.

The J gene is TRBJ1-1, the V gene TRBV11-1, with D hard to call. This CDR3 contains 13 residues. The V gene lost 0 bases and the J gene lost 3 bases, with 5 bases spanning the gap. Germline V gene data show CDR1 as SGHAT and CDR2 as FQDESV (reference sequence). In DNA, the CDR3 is TGTGCCAGCAGCTTAGCAGACTACACTGAAGCTTTCTTT. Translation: CASSLADYTEAFF.

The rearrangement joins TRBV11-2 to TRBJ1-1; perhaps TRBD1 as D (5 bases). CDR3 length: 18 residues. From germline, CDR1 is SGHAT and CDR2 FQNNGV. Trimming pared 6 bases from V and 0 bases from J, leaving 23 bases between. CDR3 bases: TGTGCCAGCAGATCTGGGGTCGCGGACACACGGATGAACACTGAAGCTTTCTTT. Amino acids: CASRSGVADTRMNTEAFF.

The CDR3 DNA reads as TGCGCCAGCAGCTCCCCTGTCCGGGACACTAACGCGACCTACGAGCAGTACTTC. Translation: CASSSPVRDTNATYEQYF. The chain has TRBV4-1 and TRBJ2-7; D is perhaps TRBD1 (6 bases). Germline values: CDR1 MGHRA, CDR2 YSYEKL. There are 18 residues in the CDR3. Trimming left V 5 bases short and J 2 bases short, with 25 bases between.

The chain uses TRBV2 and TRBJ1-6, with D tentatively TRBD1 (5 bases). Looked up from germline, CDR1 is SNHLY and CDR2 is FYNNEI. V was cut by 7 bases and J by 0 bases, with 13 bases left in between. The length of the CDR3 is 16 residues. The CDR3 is CASTRDGSSYNSPLHF. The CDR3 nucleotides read TGTGCCAGCACCCGGGACGGAAGCTCCTATAATTCACCCCTCCACTTT.

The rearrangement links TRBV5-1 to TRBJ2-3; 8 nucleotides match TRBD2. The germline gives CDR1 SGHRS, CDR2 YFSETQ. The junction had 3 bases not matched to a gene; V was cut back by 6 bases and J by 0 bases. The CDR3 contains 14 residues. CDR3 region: CASNRGGSTDTQYF. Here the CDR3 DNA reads TGCGCCAGCAACCGGGGGGGTAGCACAGATACGCAGTATTTT.

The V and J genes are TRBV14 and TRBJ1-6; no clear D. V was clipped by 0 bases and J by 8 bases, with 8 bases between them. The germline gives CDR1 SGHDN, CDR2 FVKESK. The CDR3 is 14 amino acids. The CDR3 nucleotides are TGTGCCAGCAGCCAAGACGGGTCGTATTCACCCCTCCACTTT. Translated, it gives CASSQDGSYSPLHF.

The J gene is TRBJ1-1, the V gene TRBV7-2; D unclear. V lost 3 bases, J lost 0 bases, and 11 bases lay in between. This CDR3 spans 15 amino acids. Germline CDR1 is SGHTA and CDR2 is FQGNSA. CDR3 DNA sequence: TGTGCCAGCAGCTTCGCCACAGCCATGAACACTGAAGCTTTCTTT. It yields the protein CASSFATAMNTEAFF.

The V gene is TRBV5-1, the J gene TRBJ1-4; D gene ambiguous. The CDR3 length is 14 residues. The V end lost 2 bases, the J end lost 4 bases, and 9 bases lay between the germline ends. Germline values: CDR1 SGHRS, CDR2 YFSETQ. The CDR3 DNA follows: TGCGCCAGCAGCTTCTCGACGGATAATGAAAAACTGTTTTTT. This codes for CASSFSTDNEKLFF.

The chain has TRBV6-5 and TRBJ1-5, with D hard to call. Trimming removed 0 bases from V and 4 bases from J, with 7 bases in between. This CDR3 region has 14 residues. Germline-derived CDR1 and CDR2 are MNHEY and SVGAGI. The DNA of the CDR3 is TGTGCCAGCAGTTACTCCCTGGGTAATCAGCCCCAGCATTTT. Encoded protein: CASSYSLGNQPQHF.

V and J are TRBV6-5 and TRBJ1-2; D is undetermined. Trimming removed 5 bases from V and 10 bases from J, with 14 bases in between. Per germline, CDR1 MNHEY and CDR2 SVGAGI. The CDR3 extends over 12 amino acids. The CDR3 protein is CASSPGGPYYTF. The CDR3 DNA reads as TGTGCCAGCAGTCCCGGAGGTCCCTACTACACCTTC.

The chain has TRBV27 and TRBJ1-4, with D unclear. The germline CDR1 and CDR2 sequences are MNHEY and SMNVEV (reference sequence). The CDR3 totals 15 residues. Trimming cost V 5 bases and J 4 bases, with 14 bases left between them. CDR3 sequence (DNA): TGTGCCAGCAGTCTCGGGGTAGCGGTTAATGAAAAACTGTTTTTT. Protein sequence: CASSLGVAVNEKLFF.

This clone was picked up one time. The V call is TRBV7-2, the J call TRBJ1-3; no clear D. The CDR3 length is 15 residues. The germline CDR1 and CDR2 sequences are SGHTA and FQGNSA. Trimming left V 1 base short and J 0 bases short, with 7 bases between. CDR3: CASSLVLSSGNTIYF. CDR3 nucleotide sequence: TGTGCCAGCAGCTTAGTTCTGAGCTCTGGAAACACCATATATTTT. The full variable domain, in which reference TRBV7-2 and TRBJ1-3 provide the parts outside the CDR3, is GAGVSQSPSNKVTEKGKDVELRCDPISGHTALYWYRQSLGQGLEFLIYFQGNSAPDKSGLPSDRFSAERTGGSVSTLTIQRTQQEDSAVYLCASSLVLSSGNTIYFGEGSWLTVV.

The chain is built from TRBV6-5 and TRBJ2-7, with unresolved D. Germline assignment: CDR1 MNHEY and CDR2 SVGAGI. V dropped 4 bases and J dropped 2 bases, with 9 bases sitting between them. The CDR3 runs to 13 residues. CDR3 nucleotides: TGTGCCAGCAGTTTTACAGACCCCTACGAGCAGTACTTC. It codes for CASSFTDPYEQYF.

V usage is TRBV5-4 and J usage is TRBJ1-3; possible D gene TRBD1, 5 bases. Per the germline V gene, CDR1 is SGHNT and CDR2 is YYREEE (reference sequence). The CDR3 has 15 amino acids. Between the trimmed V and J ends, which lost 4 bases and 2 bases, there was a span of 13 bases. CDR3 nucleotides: TGTGCCAGCAGCGGAGGGACTCCCGCTGGAAACACCATATATTTT. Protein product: CASSGGTPAGNTIYF.

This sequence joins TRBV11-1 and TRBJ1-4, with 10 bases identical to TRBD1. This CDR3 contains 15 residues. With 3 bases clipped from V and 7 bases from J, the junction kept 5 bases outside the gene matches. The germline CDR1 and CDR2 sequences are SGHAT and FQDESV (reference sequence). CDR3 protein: CASSLDRGTTEKLFF. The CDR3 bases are TGTGCCAGCAGCTTGGACAGGGGGACAACTGAAAAACTGTTTTTT.

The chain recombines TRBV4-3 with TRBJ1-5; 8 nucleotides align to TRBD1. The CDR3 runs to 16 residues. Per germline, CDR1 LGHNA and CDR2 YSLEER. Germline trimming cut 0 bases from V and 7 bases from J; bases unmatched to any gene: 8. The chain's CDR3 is CASSQDIQGVQQPQHF. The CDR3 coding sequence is TGCGCCAGCAGCCAAGATATACAGGGGGTACAGCAGCCCCAGCATTTT.

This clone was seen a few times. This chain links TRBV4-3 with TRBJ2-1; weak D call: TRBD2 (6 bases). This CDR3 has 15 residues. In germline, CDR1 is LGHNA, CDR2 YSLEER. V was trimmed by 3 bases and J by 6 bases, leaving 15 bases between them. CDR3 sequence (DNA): TGCGCCAGCAGCCACGAGACGACTAGTCGCAATGAGCAGTTCTTC. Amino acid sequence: CASSHETTSRNEQFF.

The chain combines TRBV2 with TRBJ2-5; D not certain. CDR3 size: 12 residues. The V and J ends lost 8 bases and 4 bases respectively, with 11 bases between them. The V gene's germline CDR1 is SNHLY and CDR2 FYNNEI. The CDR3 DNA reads TGTGCCAGCTCTAGTGTGGCAGAGACCCAGTACTTC. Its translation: CASSSVAETQYF. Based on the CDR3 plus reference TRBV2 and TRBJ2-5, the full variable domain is EPEVTQTPSHQVTQMGQEVILRCVPISNHLYFYWYRQILGQKVEFLVSFYNNEISEKSEIFDDQFSVERPDGSNFTLKIRSTKLEDSAMYFCASSSVAETQYFGPGTRLLVL.

The CDR3 is CASSLGRAEAFF. CDR3 bases: TGTGCCAGCAGTCTTGGACGTGCAGAAGCTTTCTTT. The chain has TRBV2 and TRBJ1-1; D gene uncertain. The CDR3 has 12 amino acids. V was pared by 5 bases and J by 8 bases, with 12 bases between. CDR1 is SNHLY and CDR2 is FYNNEI in the germline V gene.

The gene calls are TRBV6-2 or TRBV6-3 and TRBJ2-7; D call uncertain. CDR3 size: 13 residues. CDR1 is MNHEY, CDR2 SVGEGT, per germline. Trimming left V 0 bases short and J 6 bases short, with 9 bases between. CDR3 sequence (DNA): TGTGCCAGCAGTTACTCGAGTGGAACCGAGCAGTACTTC. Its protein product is CASSYSSGTEQYF.

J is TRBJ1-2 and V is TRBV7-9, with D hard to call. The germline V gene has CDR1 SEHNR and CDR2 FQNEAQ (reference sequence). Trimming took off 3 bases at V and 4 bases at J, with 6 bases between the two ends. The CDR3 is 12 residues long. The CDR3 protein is CASSFHSYGYTF. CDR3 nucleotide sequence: TGTGCCAGCAGCTTTCACAGCTATGGCTACACCTTC.